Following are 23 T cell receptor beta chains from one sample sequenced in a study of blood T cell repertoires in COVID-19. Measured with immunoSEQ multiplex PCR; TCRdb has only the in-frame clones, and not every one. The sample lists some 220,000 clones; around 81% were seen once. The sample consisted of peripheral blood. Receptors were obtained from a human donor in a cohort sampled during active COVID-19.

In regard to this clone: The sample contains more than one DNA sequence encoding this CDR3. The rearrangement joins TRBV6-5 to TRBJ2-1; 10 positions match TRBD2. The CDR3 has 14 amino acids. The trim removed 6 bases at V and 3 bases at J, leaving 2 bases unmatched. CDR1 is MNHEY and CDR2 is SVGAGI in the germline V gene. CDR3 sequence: CASSRTSGYNEQFF. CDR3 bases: TGTGCCAGCAGCCGGACTAGCGGCTACAATGAGCAGTTCTTC.

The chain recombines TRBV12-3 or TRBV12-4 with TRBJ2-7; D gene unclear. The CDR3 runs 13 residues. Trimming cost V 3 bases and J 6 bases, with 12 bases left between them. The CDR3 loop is CASSFGAGSEQYF. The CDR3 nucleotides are TGTGCCAGCAGTTTCGGCGCAGGTAGCGAGCAGTACTTC.

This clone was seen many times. The CDR3 sequence: CASSVRENTGELFF. In DNA form, the CDR3 reads TGCGCCAGCAGCGTCCGGGAGAACACCGGGGAGCTGTTTTTT. V is TRBV5-1 and J is TRBJ2-2; possibly TRBD2 for D (5 bases). The CDR3 is 14 residues long. V lost 4 bases, J lost 1 base, and 8 bases lay in between. Per the germline V gene, CDR1 is SGHRS and CDR2 is YFSETQ.

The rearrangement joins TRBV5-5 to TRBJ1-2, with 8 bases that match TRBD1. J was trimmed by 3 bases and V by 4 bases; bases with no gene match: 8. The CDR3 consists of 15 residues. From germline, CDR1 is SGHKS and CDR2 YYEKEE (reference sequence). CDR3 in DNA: TGTGCCAGCAGCCTGAACCCGACAGGGGACTATGGCTACACCTTC. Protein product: CASSLNPTGDYGYTF.

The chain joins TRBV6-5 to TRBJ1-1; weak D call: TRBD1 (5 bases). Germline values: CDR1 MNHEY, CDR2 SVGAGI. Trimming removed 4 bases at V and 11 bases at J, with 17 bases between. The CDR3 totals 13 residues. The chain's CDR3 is CASSSSGHVGAFF. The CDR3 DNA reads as TGTGCCAGCAGTTCTTCCGGACACGTGGGGGCTTTCTTT.

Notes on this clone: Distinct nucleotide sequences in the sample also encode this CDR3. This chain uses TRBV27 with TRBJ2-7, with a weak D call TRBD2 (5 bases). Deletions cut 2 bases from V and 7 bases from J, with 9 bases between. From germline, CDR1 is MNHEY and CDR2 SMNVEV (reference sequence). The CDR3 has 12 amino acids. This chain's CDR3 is CASSLGSGEQYF. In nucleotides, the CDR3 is TGTGCCAGCAGTTTAGGGTCGGGAGAGCAGTACTTC.

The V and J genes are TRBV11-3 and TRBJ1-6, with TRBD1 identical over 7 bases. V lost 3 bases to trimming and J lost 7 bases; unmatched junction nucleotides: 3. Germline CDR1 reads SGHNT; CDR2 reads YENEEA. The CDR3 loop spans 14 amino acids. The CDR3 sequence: CASSLGQPNSPLHF. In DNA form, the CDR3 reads TGTGCCAGCAGCTTGGGACAGCCGAATTCACCCCTCCACTTT.

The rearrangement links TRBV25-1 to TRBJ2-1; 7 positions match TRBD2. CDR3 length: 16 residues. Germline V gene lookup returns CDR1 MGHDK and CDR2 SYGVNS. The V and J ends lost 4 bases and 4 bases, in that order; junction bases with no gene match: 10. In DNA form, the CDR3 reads TGTGCCAGCAGTGGGGTGGCGGGAGACTCTTACAATGAGCAGTTCTTC. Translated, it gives CASSGVAGDSYNEQFF.

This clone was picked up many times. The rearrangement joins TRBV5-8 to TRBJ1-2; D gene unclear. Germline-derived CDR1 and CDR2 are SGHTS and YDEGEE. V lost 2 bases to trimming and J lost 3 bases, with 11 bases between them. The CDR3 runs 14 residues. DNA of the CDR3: TGTGCCAGCAGCTTCCGGGGTCTGTACTATGGCTACACCTTC. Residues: CASSFRGLYYGYTF.

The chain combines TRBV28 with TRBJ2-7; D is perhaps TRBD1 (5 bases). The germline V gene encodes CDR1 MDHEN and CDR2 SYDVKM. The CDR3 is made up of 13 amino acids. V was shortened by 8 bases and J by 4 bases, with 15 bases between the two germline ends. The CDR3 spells CASADNEVYEQYF. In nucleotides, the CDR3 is TGTGCCAGCGCGGACAACGAGGTTTACGAGCAGTACTTC.

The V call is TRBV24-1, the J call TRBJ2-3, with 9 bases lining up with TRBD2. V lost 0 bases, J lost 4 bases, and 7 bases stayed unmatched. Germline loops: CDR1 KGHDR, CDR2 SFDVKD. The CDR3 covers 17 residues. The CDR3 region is CATSDLRGGGAADTQYF. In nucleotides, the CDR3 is TGTGCCACCAGTGATTTGAGGGGCGGGGGGGCGGCAGATACGCAGTATTTT.

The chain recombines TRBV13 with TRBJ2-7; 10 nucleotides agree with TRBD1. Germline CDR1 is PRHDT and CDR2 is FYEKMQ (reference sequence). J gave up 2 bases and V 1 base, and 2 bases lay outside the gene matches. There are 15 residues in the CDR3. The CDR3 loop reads CASSLVGQGAYEQYF. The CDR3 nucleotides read TGTGCCAGCAGCTTAGTCGGACAGGGGGCCTACGAGCAGTACTTC.

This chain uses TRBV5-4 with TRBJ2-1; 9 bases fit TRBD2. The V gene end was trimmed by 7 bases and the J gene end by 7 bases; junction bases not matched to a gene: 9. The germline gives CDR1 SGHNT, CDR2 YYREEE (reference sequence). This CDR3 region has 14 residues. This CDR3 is CASGGLAGVNEQFF. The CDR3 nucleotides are TGTGCCAGCGGGGGGTTAGCGGGAGTGAATGAGCAGTTCTTC.

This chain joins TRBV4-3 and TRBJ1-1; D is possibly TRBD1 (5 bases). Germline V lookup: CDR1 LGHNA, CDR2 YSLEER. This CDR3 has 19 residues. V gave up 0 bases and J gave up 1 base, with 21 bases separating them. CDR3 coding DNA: TGCGCCAGCAGCCAAGAACCGTTCCCTACCGCCACAGGGAACACTGAAGCTTTCTTT. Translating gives CASSQEPFPTATGNTEAFF.

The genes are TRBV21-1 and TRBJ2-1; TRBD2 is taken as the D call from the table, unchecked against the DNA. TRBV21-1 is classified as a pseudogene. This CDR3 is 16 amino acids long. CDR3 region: CASSYIAGGISDEQFF. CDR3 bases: TGTGCCAGCAGCTATATAGCGGGAGGGATATCGGATGAGCAGTTCTTC.

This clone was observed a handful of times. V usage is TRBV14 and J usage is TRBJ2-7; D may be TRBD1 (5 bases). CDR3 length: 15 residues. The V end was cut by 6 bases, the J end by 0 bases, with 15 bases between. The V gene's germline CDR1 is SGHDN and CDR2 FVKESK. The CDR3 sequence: CASSYDSQFSYEQYF. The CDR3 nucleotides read TGTGCCAGCAGTTACGACAGTCAATTCTCCTACGAGCAGTACTTC.

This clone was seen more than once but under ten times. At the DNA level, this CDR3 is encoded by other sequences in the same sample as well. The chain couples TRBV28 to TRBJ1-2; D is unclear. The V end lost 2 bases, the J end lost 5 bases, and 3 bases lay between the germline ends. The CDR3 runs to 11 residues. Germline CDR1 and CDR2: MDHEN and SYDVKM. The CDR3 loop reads CASSLRYGYTF. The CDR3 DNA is TGTGCCAGCAGTTTACGTTATGGCTACACCTTC.

For the CDR3, the DNA is TGTGCCAGCAGCGGGACAGGGACTGGAAACACCATATATTTT. Translating gives CASSGTGTGNTIYF. The chain recombines TRBV9 with TRBJ1-3; TRBD1 matches at 8 bases. The CDR3 has 14 amino acids. In germline, CDR1 is SGDLS, CDR2 YYNGEE. The V segment lost 3 bases and the J segment 2 bases; nucleotides outside the gene matches: 1.

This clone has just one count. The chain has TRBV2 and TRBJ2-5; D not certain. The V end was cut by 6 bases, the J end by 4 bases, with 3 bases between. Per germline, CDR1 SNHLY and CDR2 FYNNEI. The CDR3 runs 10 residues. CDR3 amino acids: CASSVETQYF. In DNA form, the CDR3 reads TGTGCCAGCAGCGTAGAGACCCAGTACTTC.

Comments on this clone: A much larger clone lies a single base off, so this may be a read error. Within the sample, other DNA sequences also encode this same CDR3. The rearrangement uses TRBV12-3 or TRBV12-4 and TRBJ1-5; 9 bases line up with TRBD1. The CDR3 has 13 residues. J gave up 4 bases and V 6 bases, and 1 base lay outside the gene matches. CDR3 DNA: TGTGCCAGCAGGGGGACAGGGAATCAGCCCCAGCATTTT. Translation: CASRGTGNQPQHF.

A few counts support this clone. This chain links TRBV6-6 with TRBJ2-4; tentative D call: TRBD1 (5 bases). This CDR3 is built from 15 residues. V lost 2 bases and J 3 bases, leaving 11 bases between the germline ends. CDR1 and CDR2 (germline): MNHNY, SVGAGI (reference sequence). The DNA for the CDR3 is TGTGCCAGCAGTTACGATGGGGCAGGCAAAAACATTCAGTACTTC. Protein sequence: CASSYDGAGKNIQYF.

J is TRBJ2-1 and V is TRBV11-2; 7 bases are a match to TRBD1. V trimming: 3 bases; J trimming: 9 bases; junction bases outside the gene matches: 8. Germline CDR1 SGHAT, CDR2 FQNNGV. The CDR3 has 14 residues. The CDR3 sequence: CASSFVVHRGEQFF. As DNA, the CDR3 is TGTGCCAGCAGCTTTGTAGTGCACAGGGGTGAGCAGTTCTTC.

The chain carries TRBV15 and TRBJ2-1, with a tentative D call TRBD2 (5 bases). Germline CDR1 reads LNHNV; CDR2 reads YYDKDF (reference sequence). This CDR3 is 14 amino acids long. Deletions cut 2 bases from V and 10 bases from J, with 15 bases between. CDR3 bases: TGTGCCACCAGCAGACCTTCTCTAGGGAGAGAGCAGTTCTTC. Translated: CATSRPSLGREQFF.